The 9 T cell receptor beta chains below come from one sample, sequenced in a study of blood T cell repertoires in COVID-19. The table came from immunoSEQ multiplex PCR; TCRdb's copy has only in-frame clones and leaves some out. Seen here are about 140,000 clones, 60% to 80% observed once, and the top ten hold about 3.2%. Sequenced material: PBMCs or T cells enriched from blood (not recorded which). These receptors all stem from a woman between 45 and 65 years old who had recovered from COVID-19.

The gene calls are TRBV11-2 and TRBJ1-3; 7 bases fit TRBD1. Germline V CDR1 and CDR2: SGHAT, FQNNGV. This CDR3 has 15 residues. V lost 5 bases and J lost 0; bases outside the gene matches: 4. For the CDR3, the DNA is TGTGCCAGCAGCCTGGGGACAGCCTCTGGAAACACCATATATTTT. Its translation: CASSLGTASGNTIYF. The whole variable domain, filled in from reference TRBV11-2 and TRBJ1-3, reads EAGVAQSPRYKIIEKRQSVAFWCNPISGHATLYWYQQILGQGPKLLIQFQNNGVVDDSQLPKDRFSAERLKGVDSTLKIQPAKLEDSAVYLCASSLGTASGNTIYFGEGSWLTVV.

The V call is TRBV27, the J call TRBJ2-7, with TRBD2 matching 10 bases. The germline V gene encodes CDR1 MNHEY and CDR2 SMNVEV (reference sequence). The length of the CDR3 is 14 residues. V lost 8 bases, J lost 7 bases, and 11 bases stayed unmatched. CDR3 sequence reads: CASYRTSGTLEQYF. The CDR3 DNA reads TGTGCCAGCTATCGGACTAGCGGAACCCTAGAGCAGTACTTC.

This chain's CDR3 is CASSQDFGSPLHF. The CDR3 coding sequence is TGTGCCAGCAGCCAAGATTTTGGCTCACCCCTCCACTTT. The chain links TRBV3-1 (or the pseudogene TRBV3-2) to TRBJ1-6; D uncertain. The CDR3 length is 13 residues. Trimming removed 0 bases at V and 10 bases at J, with 7 bases between. The germline gives CDR1 LGHDT, CDR2 YNNKEL (reference sequence).

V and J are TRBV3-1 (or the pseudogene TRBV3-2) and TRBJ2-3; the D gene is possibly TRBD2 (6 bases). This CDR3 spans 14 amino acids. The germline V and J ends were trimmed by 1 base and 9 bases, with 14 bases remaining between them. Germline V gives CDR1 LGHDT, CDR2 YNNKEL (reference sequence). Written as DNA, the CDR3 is TGTGCCAGCAGCCAAGGGACTAAGGTGGACACGCAGTATTTT. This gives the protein CASSQGTKVDTQYF.

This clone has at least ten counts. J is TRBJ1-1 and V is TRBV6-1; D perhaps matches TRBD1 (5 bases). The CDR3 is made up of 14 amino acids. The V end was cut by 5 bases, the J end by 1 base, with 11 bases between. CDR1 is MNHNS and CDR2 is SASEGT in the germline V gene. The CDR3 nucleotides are TGTGCCAGCAGTTTCCGAGGACAGAACACTGAAGCTTTCTTT. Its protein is CASSFRGQNTEAFF.

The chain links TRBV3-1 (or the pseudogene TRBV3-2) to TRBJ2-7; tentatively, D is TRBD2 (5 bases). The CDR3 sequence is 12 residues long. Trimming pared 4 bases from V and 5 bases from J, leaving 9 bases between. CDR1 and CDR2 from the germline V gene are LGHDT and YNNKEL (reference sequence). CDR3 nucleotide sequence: TGTGCCAGCAGCCTCAGGACTGACGAGCAGTACTTC. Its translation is CASSLRTDEQYF.

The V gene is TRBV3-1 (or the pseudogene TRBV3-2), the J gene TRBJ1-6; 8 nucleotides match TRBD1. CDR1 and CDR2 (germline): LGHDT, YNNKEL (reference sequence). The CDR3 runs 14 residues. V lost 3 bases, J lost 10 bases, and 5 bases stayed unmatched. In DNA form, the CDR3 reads TGTGCCAGCAGCCACAGACAGGGGAGCTCACCCCTCCACTTT. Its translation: CASSHRQGSSPLHF.

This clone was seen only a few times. The CDR3 region is CASSDGTGGSNEQFF. The DNA for the CDR3 is TGTGCCAGCAGTGACGGTACAGGGGGATCCAATGAGCAGTTCTTC. The chain couples TRBV6-4 to TRBJ2-1; 8 positions agree with TRBD1. Germline CDR1 reads MRHNA; CDR2 reads SNTAGT. V was clipped by 2 bases and J by 6 bases; unmatched bases: 6. The length of the CDR3 is 15 residues.

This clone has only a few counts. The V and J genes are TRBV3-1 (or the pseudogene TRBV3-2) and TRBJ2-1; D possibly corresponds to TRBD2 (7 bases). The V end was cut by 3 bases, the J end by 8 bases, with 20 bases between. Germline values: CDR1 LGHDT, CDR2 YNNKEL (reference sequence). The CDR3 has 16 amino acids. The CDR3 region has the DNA TGTGCCAGCAGCCAGGGGGGGTGGACAGCCCGTGATGAGCAGTTCTTC. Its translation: CASSQGGWTARDEQFF.